These 10 T cell receptor beta chains were sequenced from one sample in a study of T cell responses to AZD1222 COVID-19 vaccine. Only in-frame clones appear in the TCRdb table, and some are missing; sequencing was by immunoSEQ multiplex PCR. The sample includes roughly 110,000 clones, around 92% seen only once; the top ten take 5.5% to 8%. This specimen consisted of peripheral blood, obtained on day 0 of AZD1222 vaccination. These receptors were collected from an adult in good health.

The V call is TRBV2, the J call TRBJ2-7, with D possibly TRBD2 on 5 matching bases. The V end lost 3 bases, the J end lost 2 bases, and 8 bases lay between the germline ends. Germline V gene data show CDR1 as SNHLY and CDR2 as FYNNEI. The CDR3 is 13 amino acids. CDR3 sequence: CASSDTRTYEQYF. CDR3 bases: TGTGCCAGCAGTGACACTAGGACCTACGAGCAGTACTTC. Together with reference TRBV2 and TRBJ2-7, the CDR3 gives the full variable domain: EPEVTQTPSHQVTQMGQEVILRCVPISNHLYFYWYRQILGQKVEFLVSFYNNEISEKSEIFDDQFSVERPDGSNFTLKIRSTKLEDSAMYFCASSDTRTYEQYFGPGTRLTVT.

This sequence joins TRBV5-1 and TRBJ2-7; D possibly uses TRBD1 or TRBD2 (5 bases each). V was shortened by 0 bases and J by 8 bases, with 9 bases between the two germline ends. The CDR3 runs to 12 residues. Germline V gene sequence: CDR1 SGHRS, CDR2 YFSETQ. CDR3 sequence reads: CASSLGQGQQYF. The CDR3 region has the DNA TGCGCCAGCAGCTTGGGGCAGGGACAGCAGTACTTC.

The rearrangement uses TRBV9 and TRBJ1-2; 7 bases map to TRBD1. Germline assignment: CDR1 SGDLS and CDR2 YYNGEE. The CDR3 has 16 residues. The V gene end was trimmed by 0 bases and the J gene end by 4 bases; junction bases not matched to a gene: 9. CDR3 bases: TGTGCCAGCAGCGTAGCTCAGGCAGGGGGAACCTATGGCTACACCTTC. Its protein product is CASSVAQAGGTYGYTF.

This chain connects TRBV5-4 to TRBJ1-6, with D possibly being TRBD1 (5 bases). Germline V lookup: CDR1 SGHNT, CDR2 YYREEE (reference sequence). This CDR3 is built from 13 residues. V shed 2 bases and J shed 7 bases, with 7 bases lying between them. CDR3 coding DNA: TGTGCCAGCAGCTTACAGGAAAATTCACCCCTCCACTTT. Its translation is CASSLQENSPLHF.

The chain joins TRBV28 to TRBJ2-2, with no clear D. The germline gives CDR1 MDHEN, CDR2 SYDVKM. There are 13 residues in the CDR3. Trimming took 6 bases from V and 6 from J, leaving 11 bases between them. CDR3 residues: CASRSSLPGELFF. The CDR3 coding sequence is TGTGCCAGCAGATCAAGTTTGCCCGGGGAGCTGTTTTTT.

The V call is TRBV4-1, the J call TRBJ2-5; 7 bases match TRBD2. This CDR3 comprises 14 residues. V lost 2 bases to trimming and J lost 4 bases; unmatched junction nucleotides: 4. In germline, CDR1 is MGHRA, CDR2 YSYEKL. The CDR3 nucleotides are TGCGCCAGCAGCCAACAGGGACTACCAGAGACCCAGTACTTC. This gives the protein CASSQQGLPETQYF.

V gene TRBV4-2 combines with J gene TRBJ2-7; TRBD1 is a possible D gene (5 bases). The germline CDR1 and CDR2 sequences are LGHNA and YNFKEQ. Deletions cut 4 bases from V and 3 bases from J, with 13 bases between. The CDR3 runs to 14 residues. CDR3 sequence: CASSRELRGYEQYF. CDR3 nucleotide sequence: TGTGCCAGCAGCCGTGAGTTAAGGGGCTACGAGCAGTACTTC.

The chain couples TRBV7-2 to TRBJ2-2, with 9 bases fitting TRBD1. V was clipped by 6 bases and J by 2 bases; unmatched bases: 4. Per the germline V gene, CDR1 is SGHTA and CDR2 is FQGNSA. The CDR3 consists of 15 residues. This CDR3 reads CASSRTGVNTGELFF. CDR3 in DNA: TGTGCCAGCAGTCGGACAGGGGTAAACACCGGGGAGCTGTTTTTT. Together with reference TRBV7-2 and TRBJ2-2, the CDR3 gives the full variable domain: GAGVSQSPSNKVTEKGKDVELRCDPISGHTALYWYRQSLGQGLEFLIYFQGNSAPDKSGLPSDRFSAERTGGSVSTLTIQRTQQEDSAVYLCASSRTGVNTGELFFGEGSRLTVL.

CDR3 nucleotide sequence: TGTGCCAGCAGCTTACTAGCGGGAGGGCCGCATACGCAGTATTTT. Translating gives CASSLLAGGPHTQYF. V is TRBV7-9 and J is TRBJ2-3; TRBD2 aligns across 12 bases. Germline lookup yields CDR1 SEHNR and CDR2 FQNEAQ (reference sequence). This CDR3 has 15 amino acids. V lost 2 bases, J lost 7 bases, and 4 bases stayed unmatched.

V and J are TRBV19 and TRBJ1-1; TRBD1 agrees at 7 bases. With 0 bases clipped from V and 0 bases from J, the junction kept 4 bases outside the gene matches. CDR3 length: 16 residues. Germline CDR1 LNHDA, CDR2 SQIVND (reference sequence). The CDR3 spells CASSIERGTVNTEAFF. As DNA, the CDR3 is TGTGCCAGTAGTATAGAAAGGGGGACAGTGAACACTGAAGCTTTCTTT.